A single sample is the source of the 15 T cell receptor beta chains below, sequenced in a study of T cells after yellow fever vaccination. Each CDR3 protein gets one entry after TCRdb re-called the 5' RACE reads with MiXCR. The profile shows 500,000 to 650,000 distinct CDR3 sequences, about 13% of them singletons. The specimen comprised PBMCs, sampled on the day of the yellow fever booster vaccination. The receptors stem from a man between 25 and 39 years old who received the YFV17D yellow fever vaccine.

A few counts support this clonotype. The gene calls are TRBV29-1 and TRBJ2-7, with a tentative D call TRBD1 (5 bases). This CDR3 has 11 amino acids. The germline CDR1 and CDR2 sequences are SQVTM and ANQGSEA. The DNA for the CDR3 is TGCAGTGTCACAGGCGAAGATAACTTGTACTTC. This codes for CSVTGEDNLYF.

To note about this clonotype: A read error may produce the germline difference seen at one junction end. The chain combines TRBV7-7 with TRBJ2-3; a weak D match, TRBD2 (5 bases). The CDR3 spans 18 residues. Germline V gene sequence: CDR1 SSHAT, CDR2 FNYEAQ (reference sequence). The CDR3: CTSCFRPLAEYSTDTQYF. The DNA for the CDR3 is TGTACCAGCTGCTTCAGGCCTCTAGCCGAGTATAGCACAGATACGCAGTATTTT.

The rearrangement links TRBV20-1 to TRBJ1-1; possible D gene TRBD1, 5 bases. V shed 5 bases and J shed 5 bases, with 21 bases lying between them. Germline lookup yields CDR1 DFQATT and CDR2 SNEGSKA (reference sequence). The CDR3 totals 15 residues. CDR3 loop: CSAPQPQGGSTEAFF. The CDR3 coding sequence is TGCAGTGCTCCTCAGCCCCAGGGAGGGAGTACTGAAGCTTTCTTT.

This sequence joins TRBV5-6 and TRBJ2-1; 12 nucleotides agree with TRBD2. Germline V lookup: CDR1 SGHDT, CDR2 YYEEEE. This CDR3 has 20 amino acids. The junction had 15 bases not matched to a gene; V was cut back by 5 bases and J by 0 bases. The CDR3 nucleotides read TGTGCCAGCAGTCCTCCCCCCGGGACTAGCGGGTTAAGCTCCTACAATGAGCAGTTCTTC. Its translation: CASSPPPGTSGLSSYNEQFF. The whole variable domain, remainder taken from reference TRBV5-6 and TRBJ2-1, is DAGVTQSPTHLIKTRGQQVTLRCSPKSGHDTVSWYQQALGQGPQFIFQYYEEEERQRGNFPDRFSGHQFPNYSSELNVNALLLGDSALYLCASSPPPGTSGLSSYNEQFFGPGTRLTVL.

This clonotype was observed many times. The chain carries TRBV5-6 and TRBJ2-1; 7 bases are shared with TRBD1. The germline gives CDR1 SGHDT, CDR2 YYEEEE. CDR3 length equals 17 residues. V trimming: 0 bases; J trimming: 2 bases; junction bases outside the gene matches: 8. Here the CDR3 reads CASSLVGDRVTYNEQFF. DNA of the CDR3: TGTGCCAGCAGCTTGGTGGGAGACAGGGTCACCTACAATGAGCAGTTCTTC.

J is TRBJ2-5 and V is TRBV7-8; D call uncertain. This CDR3 has 14 residues. Between the trimmed V and J ends, which lost 4 bases and 5 bases, there was a span of 14 bases. Germline V gene lookup returns CDR1 SGHVS and CDR2 FQNEAQ. This CDR3 is CASSSGFSRETQYF. The CDR3 coding sequence is TGTGCCAGCAGCTCGGGTTTCTCCCGTGAGACCCAGTACTTC.

The rearrangement links TRBV18 to TRBJ2-7; 7 bases line up with TRBD1. There are 16 residues in the CDR3. V was pared by 5 bases and J by 0 bases, with 10 bases of the junction left unmatched. The germline V gene encodes CDR1 KGHSH and CDR2 LQKENI. In nucleotides, the CDR3 is TGTGCCAGCTCATGGTACCGGGACAGAGACTCCTACGAGCAGTACTTC. It yields the protein CASSWYRDRDSYEQYF.

The chain employs TRBV7-2 and TRBJ2-2; no definite D call. Germline-derived CDR1 and CDR2 are SGHTA and FQGNSA. There are 15 residues in the CDR3. Trimming shortened V by 5 bases and J by 4 bases, and 14 bases separated the two germline ends. The CDR3: CASSRADLPTGELFF. The CDR3 nucleotides are TGTGCCAGCAGCCGTGCCGACCTCCCCACCGGGGAGCTGTTTTTT.

The chain couples TRBV2 to TRBJ2-7, with D possibly TRBD2 on 6 matching bases. The CDR3 runs 15 residues. Per the germline V gene, CDR1 is SNHLY and CDR2 is FYNNEI. The ends were cut back, 3 bases at V and 3 bases at J, with 15 bases in the middle. DNA for the CDR3: TGTGCCAGCAGTGAGTGGGCCGGGAGAATCTACGAGCAGTACTTC. It encodes CASSEWAGRIYEQYF.

This clonotype appeared many times. The chain employs TRBV11-3 and TRBJ2-1, with D maybe TRBD1 (6 bases). This CDR3 has 16 residues. Trimming took off 2 bases at V and 8 bases at J, with 19 bases between the two ends. CDR1 and CDR2 (germline): SGHNT, YENEEA. The CDR3 nucleotides are TGTGCCAGCAGCTTATTCGGCGGAGCAGGGGACGATGAGCAGTTCTTC. Encoded protein: CASSLFGGAGDDEQFF. Supplemented by reference TRBV11-3 and TRBJ2-1, the full variable domain reads EAGVVQSPRYKIIEKKQPVAFWCNPISGHNTLYWYLQNLGQGPELLIRYENEEAVDDSQLPKDRFSAERLKGVDSTLKIQPAELGDSAVYLCASSLFGGAGDDEQFFGPGTRLTVL.

The J gene is TRBJ2-1, the V gene TRBV19; 7 nucleotides match TRBD2. The length of the CDR3 is 14 residues. V shed 11 bases and J 6 bases; nucleotides not matched to a gene: 13. Per the germline V gene, CDR1 is LNHDA and CDR2 is SQIVND (reference sequence). The CDR3 DNA reads TGTGCCTCCGGTGGTTACGGGAGGAGCAATGAGCAGTTCTTC. Translation: CASGGYGRSNEQFF.

This clonotype was picked up a small number of times. V usage is TRBV7-2 and J usage is TRBJ2-3; TRBD1 aligns across 9 bases. The CDR3 extends over 17 amino acids. Germline lookup yields CDR1 SGHTA and CDR2 FQGNSA. V lost 4 bases, J lost 6 bases, and 14 bases stayed unmatched. The CDR3 DNA is TGTGCCAGCAGCTCCCCACCGGGACAGGGACTACTGGATACGCAGTATTTT. Its translation: CASSSPPGQGLLDTQYF.

The chain has TRBV15 and TRBJ1-5, with 10 bases matching TRBD1. This CDR3 is 14 amino acids long. Germline loops: CDR1 LNHNV, CDR2 YYDKDF (reference sequence). Trimming cost V 2 bases and J 7 bases; bases outside gene matches: 2. CDR3 sequence reads: CATSRSTGGQPQHF. Written as DNA, the CDR3 is TGTGCCACCAGCAGATCGACAGGGGGCCAGCCCCAGCATTTT. Full variable domain (outside the CDR3, taken from reference TRBV15 and TRBJ1-5): DAMVIQNPRYQVTQFGKPVTLSCSQTLNHNVMYWYQQKSSQAPKLLFHYYDKDFNNEADTPDNFQSRRPNTSFCFLDIRSPGLGDTAMYLCATSRSTGGQPQHFGDGTRLSIL.

This chain links TRBV18 with TRBJ2-2; 8 bases fit TRBD2. This CDR3 contains 16 residues. V lost 4 bases, J lost 1 base, and 5 bases stayed unmatched. Germline assignment: CDR1 KGHSH and CDR2 LQKENI. CDR3 DNA: TGTGCCAGCTCACTCGGACTAGCTGAGAACACCGGGGAGCTGTTTTTT. It yields the protein CASSLGLAENTGELFF.

CDR3 in amino acids: CASGNTGGGQPQHF. CDR3 coding DNA: TGTGCTAGTGGGAATACAGGGGGCGGTCAGCCCCAGCATTTT. The chain links TRBV12-5 to TRBJ1-5; the match to TRBD1 covers 9 bases. Germline CDR1 LGHNT, CDR2 FRNRAP. The CDR3 has 14 amino acids. V dropped 6 bases and J dropped 6; count of bases not matched to a gene: 6.